This is a list of T cell receptor beta chains from one sample in a study of OX40 agonist ivuxolimab in advanced cancers. Profiled with immunoSEQ multiplex PCR; TCRdb holds only in-frame clones, not every one. The sample contains around 72,000 clones, 80% of which appear only once. The specimen comprised CD4+ or CD8+ T cells sorted from blood, sampled in a trial of the OX40 agonist ivuxolimab. The source is an adult with an advanced solid tumor such as melanoma, head and neck, liver or kidney cancer. CDR3s include the opening cysteine and the closing phenylalanine or tryptophan. D genes are given only for firm matches. Clone size is given for some rows only: seen once, a few or many times, or a class if the clone is expanded.

D	J	V	size	DNA	CDR3
NA	TRBJ1-1	TRBV6-7	NA	TGTGCCAGCAGTTACAGCGACTTCGCTGAAGCTTTCTTT	CASSYSDFAEAFF
NA	TRBJ1-5	TRBV28	few	TGTGCCAGCAGTGGAAACAGGGGCAATCAGCCCCAGCATTTT	CASSGNRGNQPQHF
NA	TRBJ1-2	TRBV29-1	few	TGCAGCGTGACTCCGGGAACTAACTATGGCTACACCTTC	CSVTPGTNYGYTF
TRBD1	TRBJ1-2	TRBV6-6	NA	TGTGCCAGTCAACCTGATAGCCGGGACAGCTATGGCTACACCTTC	CASQPDSRDSYGYTF
NA	TRBJ1-4	TRBV27	NA	TGTGCCAGCAGTTTGGGCCAGGGGTACGAAAAACTGTTTTTT	CASSLGQGYEKLFF
TRBD1	TRBJ2-1	TRBV9	NA	TGTGCCAGCAGCGTTAAGACAGGGAGCTCCTACAATGAGCAGTTCTTC	CASSVKTGSSYNEQFF
NA	TRBJ2-1	TRBV7-2	NA	TGTGCCAGCAGCCCGGTCGGGGAGAGAAATAGGGAGCAGTTCTTC	CASSPVGERNREQFF
NA	TRBJ2-2	TRBV19	NA	TGTGCCAGTAGAAGTGGGGTATACACCGGGGAGCTGTTTTTT	CASRSGVYTGELFF
NA	TRBJ2-2	TRBV6-1	NA	TGTGCCAGCAGTGAAGTATTGGGAGCGAACACCGGGGAGCTGTTTTTT	CASSEVLGANTGELFF
NA	TRBJ2-5	TRBV7-9	once	TGTGCCAGCAGCTTAGGGGGATCTCAAGAGACCCAGTACTTC	CASSLGGSQETQYF
TRBD2	TRBJ2-3	TRBV9	NA	TGTGCCAGCACCCCGGGCGCTAGCGGGGGGGCGGATACGCAGTATTTT	CASTPGASGGADTQYF
TRBD2	TRBJ2-3	TRBV27	NA	TGTGCCAGCAGTCTAGCGGGGGGCCCATTGGGGACAGATACGCAGTATTTT	CASSLAGGPLGTDTQYF
TRBD2	TRBJ2-5	TRBV2	once	TGTGCCAGCAAGGAAAGAGCGGGGGAGCAAGAGACCCAGTACTTC	CASKERAGEQETQYF
NA	TRBJ1-2	TRBV2	NA	TGTGCCAGCAGTGCGGGATCTTCTAACTATGGCTACACCTTC	CASSAGSSNYGYTF
TRBD2	TRBJ2-1	TRBV15	few	TGTGCCACCAGCAAGCTACGACTAGCGGAAGACAATGAGCAGTTCTTC	CATSKLRLAEDNEQFF
NA	TRBJ1-1	TRBV6-5	once	TGTGCCAGCAATCCCGGGCGGGGGGAGACTGAAGCTTTCTTT	CASNPGRGETEAFF
NA	TRBJ1-1	TRBV7-3	NA	TGTGCCAGCAGCTTATTCCCGAACACTGAAGCTTTCTTT	CASSLFPNTEAFF
NA	TRBJ2-7	TRBV5-1	NA	TGCGCCAGCAGCTCTGCGCCGGGACATCGATCTGGGGAGCAGTACTTC	CASSSAPGHRSGEQYF
TRBD1	TRBJ1-4	TRBV29-1	NA	TGCAGCGAGATGACAGGGAGGGGCGAAAAACTGTTTTTT	CSEMTGRGEKLFF
NA	TRBJ2-2	TRBV7-3	NA	TGTGCCAGCAGCTTAACGGCAGGGAGAACCGGGGAGCTGTTTTTT	CASSLTAGRTGELFF
NA	TRBJ2-7	TRBV20-1	many	TGCAGTGCCCGACCCGCGTACGAGCAGTACTTC	CSARPAYEQYF
TRBD2	TRBJ2-4	TRBV6-1	NA	TGTGCCAGCAGTGAAGGGCTAGCGGGGGGAAAACTAGCCAAAAACATTCAGTACTTC	CASSEGLAGGKLAKNIQYF
NA	TRBJ1-1	TRBV7-2	NA	TGTGCCAGCAGCTGGTCCACGAACACTGAAGCTTTCTTT	CASSWSTNTEAFF
NA	TRBJ1-2	TRBV10-3	NA	TGTGCCATCAGTGAGTCGACGGCCTATTATGGCTACACCTTC	CAISESTAYYGYTF
NA	TRBJ1-1	TRBV7-2	NA	TGTGCCAGCAGCTTTGGGCCGAACACTGAAGCTTTCTTT	CASSFGPNTEAFF
NA	TRBJ2-1	TRBV5-1	NA	TGCGCCAGCAGCCCGGAGGGGGGTCGACACAATGAGCAGTTCTTC	CASSPEGGRHNEQFF
TRBD2	TRBJ2-1	TRBV18	NA	TGTGCCAGCTCACCGACTAGCGGGGGGTATGAGCAGTTCTTC	CASSPTSGGYEQFF
NA	TRBJ1-4	TRBV6-6	NA	TGTGCCAGCAGTTTCGGTGAAAAACTGTTTTTT	CASSFGEKLFF
TRBD1	TRBJ2-5	TRBV7-9	NA	TGTGCCAGCAGCTTAGGACAGGGGTGGTCAGAGACCCAGTACTTC	CASSLGQGWSETQYF
TRBD1	TRBJ2-2	TRBV19	NA	TGTGCCAGTAGTATTGGACAGGGGCAGGTCACCGGGGAGCTGTTTTTT	CASSIGQGQVTGELFF
TRBD1	TRBJ1-1	TRBV30	NA	TGTGCCTGGAGTGCTGGACAGGGATACGCTGAAGCCTTCTTT	CAWSAGQGYAEAFF
NA	TRBJ1-2	TRBV5-6	once	TGTGCCAGCAGCTTGGGCCAGAATCAACCCTATGGCTACACCTTC	CASSLGQNQPYGYTF
NA	TRBJ2-3	TRBV7-2	NA	TGTGCCAGCAGTTCAGGAACGCAAGATACGCAGTATTTT	CASSSGTQDTQYF
TRBD2	TRBJ2-1	TRBV7-9	NA	TGTGCCAGCAGCTTAGTTTTGGGCGGGAGAAATGATGAGCAGTTCTTC	CASSLVLGGRNDEQFF
NA	TRBJ1-1	TRBV5-5	NA	TGTGCCAGCAGTCGAACGGACGGAGAAGCTTTCTTT	CASSRTDGEAFF
TRBD2	TRBJ2-7	TRBV30	NA	TGTGCCTGGAGTGTACAAAGACTAGCGGTGAACGAGCAGTACTTC	CAWSVQRLAVNEQYF
NA	TRBJ2-2	TRBV9	few	TGTGCCAGCAGCGTATTGGGTAGCGGCTACACCGGGGAGCTGTTTTTT	CASSVLGSGYTGELFF
TRBD2	TRBJ2-1	TRBV15	NA	TGTGCCACCGAGCGGGGGCTCTCCTACAATGAGCAGTTCTTC	CATERGLSYNEQFF
TRBD2	TRBJ2-3	TRBV6-5	few	TGTGCCAGCAGTGAGCGGGGTAGCACAGATACGCAGTATTTT	CASSERGSTDTQYF
NA	TRBJ2-2	TRBV18	NA	TGTGGAACAGGGAGGGACACCGGGGAGCTGTTTTTT	CGTGRDTGELFF
NA	TRBJ1-4	TRBV2	NA	TGTGCCAGCAGTGAAAAGTCTGCGGGGGAAAAACTGTTTTTT	CASSEKSAGEKLFF
TRBD1	TRBJ2-7	TRBV28	NA	TGTGCCAGCAGTTTATCCTTCCCCCCTAAGGGGACAGGGTTTGGGGAGCAGTACTTC	CASSLSFPPKGTGFGEQYF
NA	TRBJ1-2	TRBV5-4	NA	TGTGCCAGCAGCTATGAGGTGAACTATGGCTACACCTTC	CASSYEVNYGYTF
NA	TRBJ1-4	TRBV19	NA	TGTGCCAGTAGTATGAGCCAGGGGAATGAAAAACTGTTTTTT	CASSMSQGNEKLFF